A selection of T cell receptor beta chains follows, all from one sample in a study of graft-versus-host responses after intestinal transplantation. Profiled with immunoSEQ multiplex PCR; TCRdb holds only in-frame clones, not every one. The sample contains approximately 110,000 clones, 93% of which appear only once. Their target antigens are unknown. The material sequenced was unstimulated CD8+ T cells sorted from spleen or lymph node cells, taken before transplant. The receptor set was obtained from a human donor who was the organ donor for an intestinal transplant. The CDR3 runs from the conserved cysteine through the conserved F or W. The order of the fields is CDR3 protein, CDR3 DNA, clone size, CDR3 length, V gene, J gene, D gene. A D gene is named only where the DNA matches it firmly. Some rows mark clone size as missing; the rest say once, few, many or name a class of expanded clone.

CDR3aa: CASSERNNEQFF
CDR3nt: TGTGCCAGCAGTGAGCGGAACAATGAGCAGTTCTTC
abundance: NA
len: 12
v_gene: TRBV25-1
j_gene: TRBJ2-1
d_gene: NA

CDR3aa: CASTTGTNQPQHF
CDR3nt: TGTGCCAGCACTACCGGGACTAATCAGCCCCAGCATTTT
abundance: NA
len: 13
v_gene: TRBV2
j_gene: TRBJ1-5
d_gene: NA

CDR3aa: CASSPSNTDTQYF
CDR3nt: TGTGCCAGCAGCCCCTCCAACACAGATACGCAGTATTTT
abundance: NA
len: 13
v_gene: TRBV13
j_gene: TRBJ2-3
d_gene: NA

CDR3aa: CASSAYSNRGDGYTF
CDR3nt: TGTGCCAGCAGCGCGTACTCGAACAGGGGGGATGGCTACACCTTC
abundance: NA
len: 15
v_gene: TRBV9
j_gene: TRBJ1-2
d_gene: TRBD1

CDR3aa: CASSPSPSGLAYEQYF
CDR3nt: TGCGCCAGCAGTCCAAGCCCGAGCGGACTAGCCTACGAGCAGTACTTC
abundance: NA
len: 16
v_gene: TRBV4-1
j_gene: TRBJ2-7
d_gene: TRBD2

CDR3aa: CASSLTTGGLEQYF
CDR3nt: TGTGCCAGCAGCTTAACCACAGGGGGGCTCGAGCAGTACTTC
abundance: NA
len: 14
v_gene: TRBV7-9
j_gene: TRBJ2-7
d_gene: TRBD1

CDR3aa: CAWSVGDRVRYGYTF
CDR3nt: TGTGCCTGGAGTGTTGGGGACAGGGTGCGCTATGGCTACACCTTC
abundance: NA
len: 15
v_gene: TRBV30
j_gene: TRBJ1-2
d_gene: TRBD1

CDR3aa: CASSIEANALENTIYF
CDR3nt: TGTGCCAGTAGTATAGAAGCCAACGCTCTTGAAAACACCATATATTTT
abundance: NA
len: 16
v_gene: TRBV19
j_gene: TRBJ1-3
d_gene: NA

CDR3aa: CASSEQGADEQYF
CDR3nt: TGTGCCAGCAGCGAGCAGGGGGCCGACGAGCAGTACTTC
abundance: once
len: 13
v_gene: TRBV9
j_gene: TRBJ2-7
d_gene: TRBD1

CDR3aa: CASSQGPLRRSTNQPQHF
CDR3nt: TGCGCCAGCAGCCAAGGCCCTTTGCGTCGCAGCACTAATCAGCCCCAGCATTTT
abundance: NA
len: 18
v_gene: TRBV4-3
j_gene: TRBJ1-5
d_gene: NA

CDR3aa: CASSIVPTAGNEQFF
CDR3nt: TGTGCCAGTAGTATAGTACCAACAGCGGGGAATGAGCAGTTCTTC
abundance: NA
len: 15
v_gene: TRBV19
j_gene: TRBJ2-1
d_gene: TRBD2

CDR3aa: CASSPREGGPYEQYF
CDR3nt: TGTGCCAGCAGCCCCCGTGAGGGAGGGCCTTACGAGCAGTACTTC
abundance: NA
len: 15
v_gene: TRBV2
j_gene: TRBJ2-7
d_gene: TRBD2

CDR3aa: CASSLLAGAGVSYEQYF
CDR3nt: TGTGCCAGCAGCTTATTGGCGGGAGCGGGAGTGTCCTACGAGCAGTACTTC
abundance: NA
len: 17
v_gene: TRBV7-2
j_gene: TRBJ2-7
d_gene: TRBD2

CDR3aa: CASSPGPGNMNTEAFF
CDR3nt: TGTGCCAGCAGTCCCGGGCCGGGGAATATGAACACTGAAGCTTTCTTT
abundance: NA
len: 16
v_gene: TRBV6-4
j_gene: TRBJ1-1
d_gene: NA

CDR3aa: CASSSWPNEQFF
CDR3nt: TGTGCCAGCAGTTCATGGCCCAATGAGCAGTTCTTC
abundance: NA
len: 12
v_gene: TRBV6-5
j_gene: TRBJ2-1
d_gene: NA

CDR3aa: CASTPGASSYNEQFF
CDR3nt: TGTGCCAGCACCCCAGGCGCTAGCTCCTACAATGAGCAGTTCTTC
abundance: NA
len: 15
v_gene: TRBV9
j_gene: TRBJ2-1
d_gene: NA

CDR3aa: CASSRNQPQHF
CDR3nt: TGTGCCAGCAGTCGTAATCAGCCCCAGCATTTT
abundance: NA
len: 11
v_gene: TRBV6-9
j_gene: TRBJ1-5
d_gene: NA

CDR3aa: CASSIPDWGTEAFF
CDR3nt: TGTGCCAGTAGTATTCCCGACTGGGGCACTGAAGCTTTCTTT
abundance: NA
len: 14
v_gene: TRBV19
j_gene: TRBJ1-1
d_gene: NA

CDR3aa: CASSYSRNTGELFF
CDR3nt: TGTGCCAGCAGTTATTCACGAAACACCGGGGAGCTGTTTTTT
abundance: NA
len: 14
v_gene: TRBV6-5
j_gene: TRBJ2-2
d_gene: NA

CDR3aa: CASSIDRDLSGANVLTF
CDR3nt: TGTGCCAGTAGTATAGACAGGGACCTCTCTGGGGCCAACGTCCTGACTTTC
abundance: NA
len: 17
v_gene: TRBV19
j_gene: TRBJ2-6
d_gene: NA

CDR3aa: CSGAGARAGWTQYF
CDR3nt: TGCAGCGGGGCAGGGGCCAGGGCGGGTTGGACCCAGTACTTC
abundance: NA
len: 14
v_gene: TRBV29-1
j_gene: TRBJ2-5
d_gene: NA

CDR3aa: CASSTSYRRIYEQYF
CDR3nt: TGTGCCAGTAGCACCTCCTATCGTAGGATCTACGAGCAGTACTTC
abundance: NA
len: 15
v_gene: TRBV19
j_gene: TRBJ2-7
d_gene: NA

CDR3aa: CASSENPRGRYGYTF
CDR3nt: TGTGCCAGCAGTGAAAATCCCCGTGGTCGCTATGGCTACACCTTC
abundance: NA
len: 15
v_gene: TRBV6-1
j_gene: TRBJ1-2
d_gene: NA

CDR3aa: CASTWDRGNTEAFF
CDR3nt: TGTGCCAGCACCTGGGACAGGGGAAACACTGAAGCTTTCTTT
abundance: NA
len: 14
v_gene: TRBV5-6
j_gene: TRBJ1-1
d_gene: TRBD1

CDR3aa: CATSRKLQGPWTEAFF
CDR3nt: TGTGCCACCAGCAGAAAATTACAGGGGCCGTGGACTGAAGCTTTCTTT
abundance: NA
len: 16
v_gene: TRBV15
j_gene: TRBJ1-1
d_gene: TRBD1

CDR3aa: CASSQGRVYEQYF
CDR3nt: TGCGCCAGCAGCCAAGGCAGGGTCTACGAGCAGTACTTC
abundance: NA
len: 13
v_gene: TRBV4-3
j_gene: TRBJ2-7
d_gene: NA

CDR3aa: CASSYTSDTSYGYTF
CDR3nt: TGTGCCAGCAGTTACACATCAGACACCTCCTATGGCTACACCTTC
abundance: NA
len: 15
v_gene: TRBV6-5
j_gene: TRBJ1-2
d_gene: NA

CDR3aa: CASTRGGYTEAFF
CDR3nt: TGCGCCAGCACGCGAGGGGGGTACACTGAAGCTTTCTTT
abundance: NA
len: 13
v_gene: TRBV5-1
j_gene: TRBJ1-1
d_gene: NA

CDR3aa: CASRGTGMDEQFF
CDR3nt: TGTGCCAGCAGGGGGACAGGGATGGATGAGCAGTTCTTC
abundance: NA
len: 13
v_gene: TRBV28
j_gene: TRBJ2-1
d_gene: TRBD1

CDR3aa: CASKQTGGTGELFF
CDR3nt: TGTGCCAGTAAACAAACAGGGGGCACCGGGGAGCTGTTTTTT
abundance: NA
len: 14
v_gene: TRBV19
j_gene: TRBJ2-2
d_gene: TRBD1

CDR3aa: CASSEYGGEQYF
CDR3nt: TGTGCCAGCAGTGAATATGGGGGCGAGCAGTACTTC
abundance: NA
len: 12
v_gene: TRBV6-1
j_gene: TRBJ2-7
d_gene: NA

CDR3aa: CAWSVLAGAEQFF
CDR3nt: TGTGCCTGGAGTGTACTAGCGGGAGCCGAGCAGTTCTTC
abundance: NA
len: 13
v_gene: TRBV30
j_gene: TRBJ2-1
d_gene: TRBD2

CDR3aa: CASSLVTGANVLTF
CDR3nt: TGTGCCAGCAGCTTAGTGACTGGGGCCAACGTCCTGACTTTC
abundance: once
len: 14
v_gene: TRBV7-9
j_gene: TRBJ2-6
d_gene: NA

CDR3aa: CASSGGTSVQETQYF
CDR3nt: TGTGCCAGCAGCGGGGGGACTAGCGTCCAAGAGACCCAGTACTTC
abundance: NA
len: 15
v_gene: TRBV2
j_gene: TRBJ2-5
d_gene: TRBD2

CDR3aa: CAWRSSGELFF
CDR3nt: TGTGCCTGGAGGTCGTCCGGGGAGCTGTTTTTT
abundance: NA
len: 11
v_gene: TRBV30
j_gene: TRBJ2-2
d_gene: NA

CDR3aa: CASSLELAGYYEQYF
CDR3nt: TGTGCCAGCAGTTTAGAACTAGCGGGATACTACGAGCAGTACTTC
abundance: NA
len: 15
v_gene: TRBV28
j_gene: TRBJ2-7
d_gene: TRBD2

CDR3aa: CASSVRTSGRTETQYF
CDR3nt: TGTGCCAGCAGCGTAAGGACTAGCGGGAGGACGGAGACCCAGTACTTC
abundance: NA
len: 16
v_gene: TRBV7-9
j_gene: TRBJ2-5
d_gene: TRBD2

CDR3aa: CASRNQGVGYGYTF
CDR3nt: TGCGCCAGCAGAAATCAGGGGGTGGGCTATGGCTACACCTTC
abundance: NA
len: 14
v_gene: TRBV5-1
j_gene: TRBJ1-2
d_gene: TRBD1

CDR3aa: CASSTGQGADTQYF
CDR3nt: TGTGCCAGCAGTACAGGACAGGGCGCAGATACGCAGTATTTT
abundance: NA
len: 14
v_gene: TRBV6-1
j_gene: TRBJ2-3
d_gene: TRBD1

CDR3aa: CASSPPDNSRFF
CDR3nt: TGTGCCAGCAGCCCCCCGGACAACTCACGGTTCTTC
abundance: NA
len: 12
v_gene: TRBV9
j_gene: TRBJ2-1
d_gene: NA

CDR3aa: CASSQALAPSYEQYF
CDR3nt: TGCGCCAGCAGCCAAGCCCTAGCGCCCTCCTACGAGCAGTACTTC
abundance: NA
len: 15
v_gene: TRBV4-1
j_gene: TRBJ2-7
d_gene: NA

CDR3aa: CASSPHRGPGVEQFF
CDR3nt: TGTGCCAGTAGTCCCCACAGGGGACCCGGGGTTGAGCAGTTCTTC
abundance: NA
len: 15
v_gene: TRBV19
j_gene: TRBJ2-1
d_gene: TRBD1

CDR3aa: CASSLHRTGLAGAGELFF
CDR3nt: TGTGCCAGCAGCCTACATCGGACCGGACTAGCGGGAGCCGGGGAGCTGTTTTTT
abundance: NA
len: 18
v_gene: TRBV4-2
j_gene: TRBJ2-2
d_gene: TRBD2

CDR3aa: CASSSQGWQPQHF
CDR3nt: TGTGCCAGCAGCTCACAGGGCTGGCAGCCCCAGCATTTT
abundance: NA
len: 13
v_gene: TRBV2
j_gene: TRBJ1-5
d_gene: NA

CDR3aa: CASSLSGLAGEETQYF
CDR3nt: TGTGCCAGCAGCCTATCGGGACTAGCGGGAGAGGAGACCCAGTACTTC
abundance: NA
len: 16
v_gene: TRBV11-2
j_gene: TRBJ2-5
d_gene: TRBD2

CDR3aa: CASSAEGYGYTF
CDR3nt: TGTGCCAGCAGCGCAGAGGGCTATGGCTACACCTTC
abundance: NA
len: 12
v_gene: TRBV7-9
j_gene: TRBJ1-2
d_gene: NA

CDR3aa: CSVDKGEAFF
CDR3nt: TGCAGCGTTGATAAGGGCGAAGCTTTCTTT
abundance: NA
len: 10
v_gene: TRBV29-1
j_gene: TRBJ1-1
d_gene: NA

CDR3aa: CASSSLAGVGYGYTF
CDR3nt: TGTGCCAGCAGCTCTCTGGCAGGCGTAGGTTATGGCTACACCTTC
abundance: NA
len: 15
v_gene: TRBV7-2
j_gene: TRBJ1-2
d_gene: NA

CDR3aa: CASSLGRIQETQYF
CDR3nt: TGTGCCAGCAGCTTAGGAAGGATCCAAGAGACCCAGTACTTC
abundance: NA
len: 14
v_gene: TRBV13
j_gene: TRBJ2-5
d_gene: NA